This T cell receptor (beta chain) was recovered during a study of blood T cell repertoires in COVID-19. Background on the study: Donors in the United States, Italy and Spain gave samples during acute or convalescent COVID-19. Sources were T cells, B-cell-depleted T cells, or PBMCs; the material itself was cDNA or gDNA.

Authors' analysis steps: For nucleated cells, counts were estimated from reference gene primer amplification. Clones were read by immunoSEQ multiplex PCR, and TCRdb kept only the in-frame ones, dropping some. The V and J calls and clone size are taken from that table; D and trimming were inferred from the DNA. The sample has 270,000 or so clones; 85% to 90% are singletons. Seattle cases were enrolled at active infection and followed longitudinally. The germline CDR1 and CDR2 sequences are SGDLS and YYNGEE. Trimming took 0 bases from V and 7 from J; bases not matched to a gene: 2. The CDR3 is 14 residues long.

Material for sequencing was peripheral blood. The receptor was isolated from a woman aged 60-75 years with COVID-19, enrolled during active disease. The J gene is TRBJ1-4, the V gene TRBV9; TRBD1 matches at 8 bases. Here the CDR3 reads CASSVGQGTEKLFF. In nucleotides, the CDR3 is TGTGCCAGCAGCGTAGGACAGGGGACTGAAAAACTGTTTTTT. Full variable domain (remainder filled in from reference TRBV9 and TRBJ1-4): DSGVTQTPKHLITATGQRVTLRCSPRSGDLSVYWYQQSLDQGLQFLIQYYNGEERAKGNILERFSAQQFPDLHSELNLSSLELGDSALYFCASSVGQGTEKLFFGSGTQLSVL.